One sample yielded the 20 T cell receptor beta chains listed below, sequenced in a study of ipilimumab plus nivolumab after autologous stem cell transplantation. The method was immunoSEQ multiplex PCR; TCRdb's version includes in-frame clones alone and lacks a portion of them. The sample comprises around 21,000 clones, around 81% of which are singletons, and about 6.8% rests with the top ten. The sequences come from PBMCs, collected in a trial of ipilimumab plus nivolumab as post-transplant consolidation. These receptors all come from a male donor with diffuse large B-cell lymphoma.

This chain connects TRBV7-9 to TRBJ2-7; 12 nucleotides match TRBD2. The germline CDR1 and CDR2 sequences are SEHNR and FQNEAQ (reference sequence). This CDR3 comprises 18 residues. The V segment lost 5 bases and the J segment 0 bases; nucleotides outside the gene matches: 11. The CDR3: CASSPLAGGPSGSYEQYF. The CDR3, as DNA: TGTGCCAGCAGCCCTCTAGCGGGGGGGCCCTCCGGCTCCTACGAGCAGTACTTC.

The CDR3 region has the DNA TGTGCCACCACGACAGGGTCTGGGGCCAACGTCCTGACTTTC. Amino acids: CATTTGSGANVLTF. V gene TRBV6-1 combines with J gene TRBJ2-6, with 7 bases aligning to TRBD1. Germline V gene sequence: CDR1 MNHNS, CDR2 SASEGT. This CDR3 has 14 amino acids. Losses at the gene ends were 10 bases for V and 1 base for J; bases not matched to a gene: 4.

J is TRBJ2-2 and V is TRBV2; no firm D call. Trimming left V 8 bases short and J 4 bases short, with 14 bases between. This CDR3 has 14 amino acids. Germline V lookup: CDR1 SNHLY, CDR2 FYNNEI. CDR3: CASVGLRSTGELFF. The CDR3 DNA follows: TGTGCCAGCGTCGGTCTGAGGAGCACCGGGGAGCTGTTTTTT.

The chain has TRBV6-6 and TRBJ2-3; the match to TRBD2 covers 7 bases. Trimming removed 5 bases from V and 0 bases from J; junction bases left unmatched: 8. The CDR3 length is 16 residues. CDR1 MNHNY and CDR2 SVGAGI come from the germline V gene (reference sequence). This CDR3 is CASSTPTSESTDTQYF. CDR3 DNA: TGTGCCAGCAGTACCCCAACTAGCGAGAGCACAGATACGCAGTATTTT.

In its sample, this clone was seen a few times. The genes are TRBV7-6 and TRBJ2-5; the D is unclear. V dropped 3 bases and J dropped 3 bases, with 8 bases sitting between them. The CDR3 loop spans 13 amino acids. In germline, CDR1 is SGHVS, CDR2 FNYEAQ. The CDR3 reads CASSFSDEETQYF. As DNA, the CDR3 is TGTGCCAGCAGCTTTTCGGACGAAGAGACCCAGTACTTC.

The rearrangement joins TRBV6-1 to TRBJ1-6; no firm D call. The CDR3 extends over 16 amino acids. Trimming left V 4 bases short and J 8 bases short, with 18 bases between. CDR1 is MNHNS and CDR2 is SASEGT in the germline V gene. Here the CDR3 reads CASSGLEVRLHSPLHF. The DNA of the CDR3 is TGTGCCAGCAGTGGGTTGGAAGTTAGGTTACATTCACCCCTCCACTTT.

The chain carries TRBV9 and TRBJ2-3, with D possibly matching TRBD1 (7 bases). The ends were cut back, 0 bases at V and 5 bases at J, with 19 bases in the middle. Germline V CDR1 and CDR2: SGDLS, YYNGEE. This CDR3 has 17 amino acids. For the CDR3, the DNA is TGTGCCAGCAGCGTAGAAGGAGGGGGCGCACCAGGAGATACGCAGTATTTT. Translated, it gives CASSVEGGGAPGDTQYF.

The genes are TRBV10-2 and TRBJ1-2; D remains unclear. Germline loops: CDR1 WSHSY, CDR2 SAAADI. Trimming removed 11 bases from V and 8 bases from J, with 18 bases in between. The length of the CDR3 is 12 residues. CDR3 residues: CAPLKHRIGYTF. The CDR3 bases are TGCGCCCCGCTAAAGCATCGGATCGGCTACACCTTC.

This clone turned up a few times. The chain is built from TRBV18 and TRBJ1-5, with 7 positions matching TRBD1. CDR3 length: 12 residues. In germline, CDR1 is KGHSH, CDR2 LQKENI. V shed 3 bases, J shed 15 bases, and the junction held 8 bases outside the gene matches. The CDR3 nucleotides are TGTGCCAGCTCACCTGGACAGGCGATTTCGCATTTT. Amino acids: CASSPGQAISHF.

This clone was counted a single time. CDR3 nucleotides: TGTGCCAGCACCCGACAGGGGAGCACCGGGGAGCTGTTTTTT. Translating it yields CASTRQGSTGELFF. This chain joins TRBV6-6 and TRBJ2-2; 8 bases map to TRBD1. Trimming removed 7 bases from V and 4 bases from J; junction bases left unmatched: 5. The CDR3 contains 14 residues. Per germline, CDR1 MNHNY and CDR2 SVGAGI (reference sequence).

The chain links TRBV6-6 to TRBJ1-3; D is perhaps TRBD1 (5 bases). The CDR3 consists of 13 residues. Trimming cost V 5 bases and J 4 bases, with 9 bases left between them. The germline gives CDR1 MNHNY, CDR2 SVGAGI (reference sequence). The CDR3 DNA is TGTGCCAGCAGTGGGGGGTACGGAAACACCATATATTTT. Protein product: CASSGGYGNTIYF.

The chain employs TRBV6-5 and TRBJ1-1; D is unresolved. The CDR3 runs to 13 residues. The germline V gene has CDR1 MNHEY and CDR2 SVGAGI. V lost 2 bases and J 4 bases, leaving 8 bases between the germline ends. The CDR3 sequence: CASSYGEGTEAFF. CDR3 nucleotide sequence: TGTGCCAGCAGTTACGGGGAGGGCACTGAAGCTTTCTTT.

This clone was seen a handful of times. The CDR3, as DNA: TGTGCCAGCAGTTTATCAAGGGTTAACTATGGCTACACCTTC. It encodes CASSLSRVNYGYTF. The genes are TRBV27 and TRBJ1-2; D is uncertain. Germline V gene sequence: CDR1 MNHEY, CDR2 SMNVEV (reference sequence). The germline V and J ends were trimmed by 0 bases and 1 base, with 6 bases remaining between them. This CDR3 contains 14 residues.

The chain recombines TRBV4-3 with TRBJ1-3, with 10 nucleotides matching TRBD1. V gave up 1 base and J gave up 3 bases; unmatched junction bases: 9. The CDR3 is 18 amino acids. Germline assignment: CDR1 LGHNA and CDR2 YSLEER. The CDR3 sequence is CASSQGPGTGDFGNTIYF. The CDR3 bases are TGCGCCAGCAGCCAAGGTCCCGGGACAGGGGATTTTGGAAACACCATATATTTT.

The chain has TRBV12-5 and TRBJ2-5, with 7 bases that match TRBD1. Germline CDR1 is LGHNT and CDR2 is FRNRAP. This CDR3 has 15 amino acids. V shed 6 bases, J shed 5 bases, and the junction held 12 bases outside the gene matches. CDR3 residues: CASGPPTTGYETQYF. The CDR3, as DNA: TGTGCTAGTGGCCCACCAACGACAGGGTACGAGACCCAGTACTTC.

The chain employs TRBV7-2 and TRBJ1-6, with a weak D call TRBD1 (5 bases). The V end was cut by 3 bases, the J end by 5 bases, with 8 bases between. Germline V gene sequence: CDR1 SGHTA, CDR2 FQGNSA. The CDR3 sequence is 14 residues long. CDR3 amino acids: CASSFARDNSPLHF. CDR3 bases: TGTGCCAGCAGCTTTGCCAGGGATAATTCACCCCTCCACTTT.

The chain is built from TRBV15 and TRBJ1-2; no clear D gene. CDR1 is LNHNV and CDR2 is YYDKDF in the germline V gene (reference sequence). With 0 bases removed from V and 5 bases from J, the gap between germline ends came to 10 bases. The CDR3 covers 14 residues. CDR3 region: CATSRDNLGYGYTF. CDR3 DNA sequence: TGTGCCACCAGCAGAGATAACTTAGGGTATGGCTACACCTTC.

The sample holds a few counts of this clone. The CDR3 DNA reads TGTGCCAGCAGCAATGGGGGGGCCCTAAACACAGATACGCAGTATTTT. Amino acids: CASSNGGALNTDTQYF. The chain recombines TRBV21-1 with TRBJ2-3; the D segment call TRBD2 is taken from the table without a DNA check. TRBV21-1 constitutes a pseudogene. The CDR3 is 16 residues long.

This chain connects TRBV19 to TRBJ1-6; D is undetermined. CDR1 and CDR2 (germline): LNHDA, SQIVND (reference sequence). V was pared by 3 bases and J by 8 bases, with 5 bases between. This CDR3 region has 12 residues. In DNA form, the CDR3 reads TGTGCCAGTAGTATGAAAGATTCACCCCTCCACTTT. This gives the protein CASSMKDSPLHF.

This chain joins TRBV5-4 and TRBJ1-2; 7 nucleotides agree with TRBD1. CDR3 length: 15 residues. V lost 6 bases and J lost 5; bases outside the gene matches: 13. From germline, CDR1 is SGHNT and CDR2 YYREEE (reference sequence). The CDR3 DNA is TGTGCCAGCAATCTAATAGGAGGGGGCGATTATGGCTACACCTTC. It codes for CASNLIGGGDYGYTF.